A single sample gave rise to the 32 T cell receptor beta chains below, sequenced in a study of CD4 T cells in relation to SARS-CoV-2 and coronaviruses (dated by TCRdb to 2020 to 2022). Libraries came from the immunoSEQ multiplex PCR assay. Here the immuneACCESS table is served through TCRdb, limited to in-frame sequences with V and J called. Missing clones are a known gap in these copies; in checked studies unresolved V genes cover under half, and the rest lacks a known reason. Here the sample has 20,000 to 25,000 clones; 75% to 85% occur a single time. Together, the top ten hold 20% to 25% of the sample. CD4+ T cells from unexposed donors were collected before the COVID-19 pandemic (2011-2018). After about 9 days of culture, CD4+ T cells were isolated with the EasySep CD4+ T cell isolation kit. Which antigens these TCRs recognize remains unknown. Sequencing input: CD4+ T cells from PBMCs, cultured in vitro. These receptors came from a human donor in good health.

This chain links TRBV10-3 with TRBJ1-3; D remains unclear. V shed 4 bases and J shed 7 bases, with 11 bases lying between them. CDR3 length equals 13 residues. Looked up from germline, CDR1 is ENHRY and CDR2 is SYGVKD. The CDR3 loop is CAISGGLGNTIYF. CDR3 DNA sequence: TGTGCCATCAGTGGTGGGCTCGGGAACACCATATATTTT.

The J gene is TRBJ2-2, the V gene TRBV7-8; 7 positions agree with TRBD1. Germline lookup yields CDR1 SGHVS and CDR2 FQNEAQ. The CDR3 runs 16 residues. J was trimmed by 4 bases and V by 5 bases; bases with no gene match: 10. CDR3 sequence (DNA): TGTGCCAGCAGCCCAACGGGACAGCAGATCACCGGGGAGCTGTTTTTT. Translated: CASSPTGQQITGELFF.

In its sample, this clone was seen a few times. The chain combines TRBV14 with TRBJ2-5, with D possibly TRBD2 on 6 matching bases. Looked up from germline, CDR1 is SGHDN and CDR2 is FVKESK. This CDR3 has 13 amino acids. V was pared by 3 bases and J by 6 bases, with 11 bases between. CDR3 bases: TGTGCCAGCAGCCAGAGCGGGTTGAAGACCCAGTACTTC. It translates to CASSQSGLKTQYF. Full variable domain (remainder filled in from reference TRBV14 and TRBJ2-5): EAGVTQFPSHSVIEKGQTVTLRCDPISGHDNLYWYRRVMGKEIKFLLHFVKESKQDESGMPNNRFLAERTGGTYSTLKVQPAELEDSGVYFCASSQSGLKTQYFGPGTRLLVL.

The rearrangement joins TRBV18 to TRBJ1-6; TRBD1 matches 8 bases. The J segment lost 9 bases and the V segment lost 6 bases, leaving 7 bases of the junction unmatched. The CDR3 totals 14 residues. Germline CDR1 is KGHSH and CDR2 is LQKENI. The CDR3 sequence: CASSPGQGRSPLHF. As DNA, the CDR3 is TGTGCCAGCTCCCCCGGACAGGGTCGTTCACCCCTCCACTTT.

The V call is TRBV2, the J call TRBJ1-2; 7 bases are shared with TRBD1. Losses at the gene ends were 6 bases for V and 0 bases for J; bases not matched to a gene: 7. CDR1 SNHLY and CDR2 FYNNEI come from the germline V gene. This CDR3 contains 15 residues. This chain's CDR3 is CASSGTVLANYGYTF. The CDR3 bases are TGTGCCAGCAGCGGGACAGTCTTAGCTAACTATGGCTACACCTTC.

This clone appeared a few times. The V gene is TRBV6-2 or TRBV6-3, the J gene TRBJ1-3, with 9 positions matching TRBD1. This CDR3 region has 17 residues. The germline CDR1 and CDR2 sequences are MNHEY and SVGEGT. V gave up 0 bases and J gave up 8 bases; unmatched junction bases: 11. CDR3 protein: CASSYSNPGQGSDTIYF. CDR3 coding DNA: TGTGCCAGCAGTTACTCAAATCCGGGACAGGGATCGGACACCATATATTTT.

The CDR3 DNA reads TGCGCCAGCAGCATAAATACAGGGTCCTCTTCCTACGAGCAGTACTTC. The encoded protein is CASSINTGSSSYEQYF. The V call is TRBV5-1, the J call TRBJ2-7, with a tentative D call TRBD1 (6 bases). Per the germline V gene, CDR1 is SGHRS and CDR2 is YFSETQ. The CDR3 covers 16 residues. Deletions cut 4 bases from V and 1 base from J, with 18 bases between.

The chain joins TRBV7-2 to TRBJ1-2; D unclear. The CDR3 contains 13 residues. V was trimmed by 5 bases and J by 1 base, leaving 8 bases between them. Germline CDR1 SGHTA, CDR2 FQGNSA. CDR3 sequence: CASSPTLNYGYTF. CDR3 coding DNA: TGTGCCAGCAGCCCCACACTTAACTATGGCTACACCTTC.

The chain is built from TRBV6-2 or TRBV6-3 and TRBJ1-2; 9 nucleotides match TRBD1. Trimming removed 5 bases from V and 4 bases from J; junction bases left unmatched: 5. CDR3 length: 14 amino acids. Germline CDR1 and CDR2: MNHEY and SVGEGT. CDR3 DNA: TGTGCCAGCAGTCCGACAGGGGGTAGCTATGGCTACACCTTC. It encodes CASSPTGGSYGYTF.

CDR3 loop: CATSQLTGVEQFF. Here the CDR3 DNA reads TGTGCCACCAGCCAACTGACAGGGGTCGAGCAGTTCTTC. The chain combines TRBV24-1 with TRBJ2-1, with 8 bases that match TRBD1. V was pared by 7 bases and J by 10 bases, with 8 bases of the junction left unmatched. The CDR3 has 13 amino acids. Germline CDR1 and CDR2: KGHDR and SFDVKD.

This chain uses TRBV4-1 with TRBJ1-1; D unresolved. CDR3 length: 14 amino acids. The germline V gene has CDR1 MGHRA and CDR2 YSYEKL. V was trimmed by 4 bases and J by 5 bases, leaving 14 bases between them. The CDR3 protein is CASSPPLVRTEAFF. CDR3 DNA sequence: TGCGCCAGCAGCCCCCCTTTGGTTCGGACTGAAGCTTTCTTT.

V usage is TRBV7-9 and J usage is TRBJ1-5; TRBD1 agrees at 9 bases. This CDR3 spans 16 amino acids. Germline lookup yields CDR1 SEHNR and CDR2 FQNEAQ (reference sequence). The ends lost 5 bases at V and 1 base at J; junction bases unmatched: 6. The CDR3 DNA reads TGTGCCAGCAGCCCCGGACAGGGGAAAAGCAATCAGCCCCAGCATTTT. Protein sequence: CASSPGQGKSNQPQHF.

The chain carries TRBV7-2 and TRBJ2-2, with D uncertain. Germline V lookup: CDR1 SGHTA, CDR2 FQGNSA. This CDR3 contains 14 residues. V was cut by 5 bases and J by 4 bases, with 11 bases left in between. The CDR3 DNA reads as TGTGCCAGCAGCCAAGGAACGGGCACCGGGGAGCTGTTTTTT. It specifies CASSQGTGTGELFF.

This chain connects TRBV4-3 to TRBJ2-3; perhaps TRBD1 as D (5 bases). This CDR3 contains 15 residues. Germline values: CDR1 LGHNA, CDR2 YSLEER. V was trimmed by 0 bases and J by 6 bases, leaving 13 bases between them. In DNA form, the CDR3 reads TGCGCCAGCAGCCAAGAGTGGCAGCCAGGGGATACGCAGTATTTT. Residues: CASSQEWQPGDTQYF.

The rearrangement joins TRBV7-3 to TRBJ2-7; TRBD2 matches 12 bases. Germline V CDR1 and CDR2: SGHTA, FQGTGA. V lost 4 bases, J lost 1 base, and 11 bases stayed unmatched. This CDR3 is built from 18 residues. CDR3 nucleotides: TGTGCCAGCAGCTCGCTCCCAACCGGGACTAGCGGGTCCTACGAGCAGTACTTC. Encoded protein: CASSSLPTGTSGSYEQYF.

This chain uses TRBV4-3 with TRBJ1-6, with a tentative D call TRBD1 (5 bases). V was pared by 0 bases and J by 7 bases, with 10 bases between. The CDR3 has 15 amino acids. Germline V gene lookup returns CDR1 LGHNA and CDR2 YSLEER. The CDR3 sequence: CASSQDIGANSPLHF. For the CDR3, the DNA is TGCGCCAGCAGCCAAGACATCGGGGCGAATTCACCCCTCCACTTT.

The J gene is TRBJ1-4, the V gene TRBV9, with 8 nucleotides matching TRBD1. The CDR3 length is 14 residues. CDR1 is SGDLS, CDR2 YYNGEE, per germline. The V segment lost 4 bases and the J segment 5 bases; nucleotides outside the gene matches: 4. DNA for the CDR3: TGTGCCAGCAGCCCCCAGGGGGCCAATGAAAAACTGTTTTTT. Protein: CASSPQGANEKLFF.

CDR3 in amino acids: CASSRGETGGEKLFF. The CDR3 DNA is TGTGCCAGCAGCCGAGGGGAGACAGGGGGTGAAAAACTGTTTTTT. V gene TRBV2 combines with J gene TRBJ1-4, with 9 nucleotides matching TRBD1. V was clipped by 6 bases and J by 7 bases; unmatched bases: 9. This CDR3 spans 15 amino acids. CDR1 SNHLY and CDR2 FYNNEI come from the germline V gene.

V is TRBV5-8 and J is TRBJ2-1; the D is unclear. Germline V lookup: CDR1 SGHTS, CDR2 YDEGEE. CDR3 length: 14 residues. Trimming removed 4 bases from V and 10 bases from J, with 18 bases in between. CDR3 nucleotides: TGTGCCAGCAGCCCCGTAGGCCCCGTAGAGGAGCAGTTCTTC. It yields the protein CASSPVGPVEEQFF.

The chain's CDR3 is CASSVTGVKTGELFF. Written as DNA, the CDR3 is TGTGCCAGCAGCGTCACAGGGGTAAAGACCGGGGAGCTGTTTTTT. The V gene is TRBV9, the J gene TRBJ2-2, with 7 bases identical to TRBD1. The germline V gene encodes CDR1 SGDLS and CDR2 YYNGEE. The CDR3 length is 15 residues. V shed 2 bases, J shed 5 bases, and the junction held 6 bases outside the gene matches.

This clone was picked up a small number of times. The CDR3 region has the DNA TGTGCCAGCAGTTCCGGGACAGGGAGCTCCTACGAGCAGTACTTC. Translation gives CASSSGTGSSYEQYF. V gene TRBV6-5 combines with J gene TRBJ2-7; 9 positions agree with TRBD1. Losses at the gene ends were 4 bases for V and 0 bases for J; bases not matched to a gene: 4. Germline V CDR1 and CDR2: MNHEY, SVGAGI. The CDR3 covers 15 residues.

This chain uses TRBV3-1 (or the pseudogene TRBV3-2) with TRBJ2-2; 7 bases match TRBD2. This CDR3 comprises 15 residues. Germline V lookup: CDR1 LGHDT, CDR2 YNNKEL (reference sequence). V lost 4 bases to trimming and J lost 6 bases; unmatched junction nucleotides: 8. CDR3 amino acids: CASSPRTSLPGELFF. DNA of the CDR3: TGTGCCAGCAGCCCTCGGACTAGTCTCCCCGGGGAGCTGTTTTTT.

The CDR3 loop is CASSPREGSSYTF. The CDR3 DNA is TGTGCCAGCAGCCCCAGGGAAGGGTCGTCGTACACCTTC. The chain joins TRBV3-1 (or the pseudogene TRBV3-2) to TRBJ1-2; D is possibly TRBD1 (5 bases). V was pared by 4 bases and J by 11 bases, with 17 bases between. The CDR3 is 13 residues long. Germline V CDR1 and CDR2: LGHDT, YNNKEL (reference sequence).

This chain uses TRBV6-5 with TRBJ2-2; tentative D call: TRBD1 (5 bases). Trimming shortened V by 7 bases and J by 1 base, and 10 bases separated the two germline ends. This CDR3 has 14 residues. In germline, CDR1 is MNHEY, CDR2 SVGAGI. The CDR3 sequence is CASTGHGNTGELFF. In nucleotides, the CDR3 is TGTGCCAGCACCGGACACGGGAACACCGGGGAGCTGTTTTTT.

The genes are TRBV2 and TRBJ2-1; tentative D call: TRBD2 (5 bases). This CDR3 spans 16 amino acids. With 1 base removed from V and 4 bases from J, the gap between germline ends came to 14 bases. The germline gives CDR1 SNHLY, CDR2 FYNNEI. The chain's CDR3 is CASSEESGKKYNEQFF. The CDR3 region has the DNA TGTGCCAGCAGTGAAGAGTCCGGGAAGAAATACAATGAGCAGTTCTTC.

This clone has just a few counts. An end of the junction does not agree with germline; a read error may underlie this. CDR3 nucleotides: TGTGCCAGCAGTTACGACGGGACACCTTTCTTC. Translating gives CASSYDGTPFF. This sequence joins TRBV2 and TRBJ2-7, with a tentative D call TRBD1 (6 bases). The germline CDR1 and CDR2 sequences are SNHLY and FYNNEI. This CDR3 contains 11 residues.

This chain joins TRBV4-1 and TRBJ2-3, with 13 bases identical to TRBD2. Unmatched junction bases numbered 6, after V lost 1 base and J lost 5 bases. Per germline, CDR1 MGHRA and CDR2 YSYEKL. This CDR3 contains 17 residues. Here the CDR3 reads CASSQVALAGGRDTQYF. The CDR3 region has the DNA TGCGCCAGCAGCCAAGTTGCACTAGCGGGGGGGCGAGATACGCAGTATTTT.

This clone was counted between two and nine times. Here the CDR3 reads CASGTSGRAPDTQYF. CDR3 nucleotide sequence: TGTGCCAGCGGAACTAGCGGGAGGGCCCCAGATACGCAGTATTTT. The chain uses TRBV6-5 and TRBJ2-3, with TRBD2 matching 13 bases. Trimming took 8 bases from V and 4 from J; bases not matched to a gene: 6. The CDR3 is 15 amino acids. Germline CDR1 is MNHEY and CDR2 is SVGAGI.

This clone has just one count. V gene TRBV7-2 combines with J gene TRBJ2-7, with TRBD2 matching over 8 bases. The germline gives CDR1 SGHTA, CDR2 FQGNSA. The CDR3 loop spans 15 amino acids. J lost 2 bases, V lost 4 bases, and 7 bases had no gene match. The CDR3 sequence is CASSSGPGLAYEQYF. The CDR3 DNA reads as TGTGCCAGCAGCTCGGGCCCGGGACTAGCCTACGAGCAGTACTTC.

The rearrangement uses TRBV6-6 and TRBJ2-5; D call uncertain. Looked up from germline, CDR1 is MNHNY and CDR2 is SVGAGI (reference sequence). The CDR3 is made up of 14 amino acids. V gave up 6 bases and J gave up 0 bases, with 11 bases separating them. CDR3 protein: CASRTDPYQETQYF. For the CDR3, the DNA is TGTGCCAGCAGGACCGACCCGTACCAAGAGACCCAGTACTTC.

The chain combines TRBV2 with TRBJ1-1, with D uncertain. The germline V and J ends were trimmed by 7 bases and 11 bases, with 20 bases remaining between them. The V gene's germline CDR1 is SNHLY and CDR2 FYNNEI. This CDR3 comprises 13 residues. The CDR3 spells CASTLDPAGLAFF. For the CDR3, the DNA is TGTGCCAGCACGCTGGATCCAGCCGGGTTGGCTTTCTTT. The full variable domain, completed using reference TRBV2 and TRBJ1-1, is EPEVTQTPSHQVTQMGQEVILRCVPISNHLYFYWYRQILGQKVEFLVSFYNNEISEKSEIFDDQFSVERPDGSNFTLKIRSTKLEDSAMYFCASTLDPAGLAFFGQGTRLTVV.

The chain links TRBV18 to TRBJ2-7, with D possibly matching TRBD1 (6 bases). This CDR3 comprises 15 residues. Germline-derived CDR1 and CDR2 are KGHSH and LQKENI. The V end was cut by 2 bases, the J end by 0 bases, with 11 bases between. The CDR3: CASSPGTLNSYEQYF. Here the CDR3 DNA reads TGTGCCAGCTCACCAGGGACACTCAACTCCTACGAGCAGTACTTC. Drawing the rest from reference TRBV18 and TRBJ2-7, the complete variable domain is NAGVMQNPRHLVRRRGQEARLRCSPMKGHSHVYWYRQLPEEGLKFMVYLQKENIIDESGMPKERFSAEFPKEGPSILRIQQVVRGDSAAYFCASSPGTLNSYEQYFGPGTRLTVT.